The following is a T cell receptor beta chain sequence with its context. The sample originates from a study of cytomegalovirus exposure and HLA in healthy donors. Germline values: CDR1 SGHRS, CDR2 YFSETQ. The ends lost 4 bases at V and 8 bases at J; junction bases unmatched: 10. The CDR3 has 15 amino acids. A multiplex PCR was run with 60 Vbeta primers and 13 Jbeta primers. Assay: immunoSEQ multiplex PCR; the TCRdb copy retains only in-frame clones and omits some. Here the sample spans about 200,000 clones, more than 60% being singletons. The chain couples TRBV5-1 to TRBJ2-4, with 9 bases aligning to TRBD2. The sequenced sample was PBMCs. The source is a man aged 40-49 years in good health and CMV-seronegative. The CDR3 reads CASSSTGAGGDIQYF. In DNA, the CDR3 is TGCGCCAGCAGCAGTACGGGAGCGGGAGGCGACATTCAGTACTTC.